Listed below are T cell receptor beta chains from one sample, sequenced in a study of blood T cell repertoires in COVID-19. Repertoires were generated with immunoSEQ multiplex PCR, while TCRdb's copy carries only in-frame clones and drops some. Among fewer than 350,000 clones listed, 90% were seen once. The sample was peripheral blood. These TCRs come from a woman aged 25 to 39 with COVID-19, enrolled during active disease. CDR3s include the opening cysteine and the closing phenylalanine or tryptophan. D genes are given only for firm matches. Only part of the rows carry a size: once, few, many, or a class if the clone is expanded.

clone_size: NA
d_call: NA
v_call: TRBV25-1
cdr3_length: 13
j_call: TRBJ2-3
cdr3_aa: CASSGQSTDTQYF
cdr3_nt: TGTGCCAGCAGTGGACAGTCTACAGATACGCAGTATTTT

clone_size: NA
d_call: TRBD1
v_call: TRBV5-8
cdr3_length: 14
j_call: TRBJ1-1
cdr3_aa: CASSLRTGNTEAFF
cdr3_nt: TGTGCCAGCAGCCTCCGGACAGGGAACACTGAAGCTTTCTTT

clone_size: NA
d_call: NA
v_call: TRBV5-1
cdr3_length: 15
j_call: TRBJ2-4
cdr3_aa: CASSSGLEFKNIQYF
cdr3_nt: TGCGCCAGCAGCTCGGGACTTGAATTTAAAAACATTCAGTACTTC

clone_size: NA
d_call: TRBD2
v_call: TRBV7-9
cdr3_length: 16
j_call: TRBJ2-5
cdr3_aa: CASSPGVAGGEETQYF
cdr3_nt: TGTGCCAGCAGCCCTGGGGTAGCGGGAGGGGAAGAGACCCAGTACTTC

clone_size: once
d_call: NA
v_call: TRBV6-1
cdr3_length: 15
j_call: TRBJ1-6
cdr3_aa: CASSEGTGYNSPLHF
cdr3_nt: TGTGCCAGCAGTGAAGGCACAGGGTATAATTCACCCCTCCACTTT

clone_size: NA
d_call: TRBD1
v_call: TRBV6-5
cdr3_length: 13
j_call: TRBJ1-1
cdr3_aa: CASSPLGQGKAFF
cdr3_nt: TGTGCCAGCAGTCCTCTCGGACAGGGGAAAGCTTTCTTT

clone_size: NA
d_call: TRBD1
v_call: TRBV7-9
cdr3_length: 17
j_call: TRBJ1-4
cdr3_aa: CASSLEVGADREEKLFF
cdr3_nt: TGTGCCAGCAGCTTAGAGGTTGGGGCAGACAGGGAGGAAAAACTGTTTTTT

clone_size: NA
d_call: NA
v_call: TRBV23-1
cdr3_length: 15
j_call: TRBJ2-1
cdr3_aa: CASSQSTGKDNEQFF
cdr3_nt: TGCGCCAGCAGTCAATCCACAGGGAAGGACAATGAGCAGTTCTTC

clone_size: NA
d_call: TRBD2
v_call: TRBV11-2
cdr3_length: 19
j_call: TRBJ2-1
cdr3_aa: CASSHRSTSGRISYNEQFF
cdr3_nt: TGTGCCAGCAGCCACCGCTCTACTAGCGGGAGGATATCCTACAATGAGCAGTTCTTC

clone_size: NA
d_call: TRBD1
v_call: TRBV4-1
cdr3_length: 15
j_call: TRBJ1-5
cdr3_aa: CASSQVTGATQPQHF
cdr3_nt: TGCGCCAGCAGCCAAGTGACAGGGGCGACCCAGCCCCAGCATTTT

clone_size: NA
d_call: TRBD2
v_call: TRBV7-6
cdr3_length: 16
j_call: TRBJ2-2
cdr3_aa: CASSPRVAGNTGELFF
cdr3_nt: TGTGCCAGCAGCCCCCGGGTAGCGGGGAACACCGGGGAGCTGTTTTTT

clone_size: NA
d_call: NA
v_call: TRBV30
cdr3_length: 14
j_call: TRBJ1-5
cdr3_aa: CAWSAQVLGQPQHF
cdr3_nt: TGTGCCTGGAGTGCTCAGGTTCTTGGGCAGCCCCAGCATTTT

clone_size: many
d_call: NA
v_call: TRBV7-9
cdr3_length: 16
j_call: TRBJ2-3
cdr3_aa: CASSLSNRTSTDTQYF
cdr3_nt: TGTGCCAGCAGCTTATCTAACAGGACGAGCACAGATACGCAGTATTTT

clone_size: NA
d_call: NA
v_call: TRBV9
cdr3_length: 15
j_call: TRBJ2-1
cdr3_aa: CASSVIGGGGNEQFF
cdr3_nt: TGTGCCAGCAGCGTAATAGGGGGAGGGGGCAATGAGCAGTTCTTC

clone_size: NA
d_call: NA
v_call: TRBV19
cdr3_length: 11
j_call: TRBJ1-5
cdr3_aa: CASSSQSRAYF
cdr3_nt: TGTGCCAGTAGTTCTCAGTCGCGGGCCTATTTT

clone_size: NA
d_call: TRBD1
v_call: TRBV5-1
cdr3_length: 15
j_call: TRBJ1-5
cdr3_aa: CASSLDQGAGQPQHF
cdr3_nt: TGCGCCAGCAGCTTGGACCAGGGGGCTGGGCAGCCCCAGCATTTT

clone_size: NA
d_call: TRBD1
v_call: TRBV9
cdr3_length: 15
j_call: TRBJ2-3
cdr3_aa: CASSVGQGMTDTQYF
cdr3_nt: TGTGCCAGCAGCGTGGGACAGGGAATGACAGATACGCAGTATTTT

clone_size: NA
d_call: TRBD1
v_call: TRBV14
cdr3_length: 13
j_call: TRBJ1-2
cdr3_aa: CASTQGANYGYTF
cdr3_nt: TGTGCCAGTACACAGGGGGCGAACTATGGCTACACCTTC

clone_size: NA
d_call: NA
v_call: TRBV9
cdr3_length: 15
j_call: TRBJ2-7
cdr3_aa: CASSVEDSTSYEQYF
cdr3_nt: TGTGCCAGCAGCGTAGAAGACAGTACGTCCTACGAGCAGTACTTC

clone_size: once
d_call: TRBD2
v_call: TRBV5-4
cdr3_length: 16
j_call: TRBJ2-1
cdr3_aa: CASSSGSGSSYNEQFF
cdr3_nt: TGTGCCAGCAGCTCGGGGAGCGGGAGCTCCTACAATGAGCAGTTCTTC

clone_size: NA
d_call: TRBD1
v_call: TRBV3-1/TRBV3-2
cdr3_length: 15
j_call: TRBJ1-2
cdr3_aa: CASSQDVGGANGYTF
cdr3_nt: TGTGCCAGCAGCCAAGATGTAGGGGGCGCGAATGGCTACACCTTC

clone_size: NA
d_call: TRBD2
v_call: TRBV5-1
cdr3_length: 18
j_call: TRBJ2-1
cdr3_aa: CASSLVRLAEKSYNEQFF
cdr3_nt: TGCGCCAGCAGCTTGGTTCGGCTAGCGGAAAAATCCTACAATGAGCAGTTCTTC

clone_size: NA
d_call: NA
v_call: TRBV28
cdr3_length: 14
j_call: TRBJ2-1
cdr3_aa: CASSLLTGGGEQFF
cdr3_nt: TGTGCCAGCAGTTTACTCACAGGGGGGGGTGAGCAGTTCTTC

clone_size: NA
d_call: NA
v_call: TRBV27
cdr3_length: 14
j_call: TRBJ1-1
cdr3_aa: CASSLDGSYTEAFF
cdr3_nt: TGTGCCAGCAGTTTAGACGGTAGCTACACTGAAGCTTTCTTT

clone_size: NA
d_call: NA
v_call: TRBV4-1
cdr3_length: 17
j_call: TRBJ1-5
cdr3_aa: CASSQDRGARGNQPQHF
cdr3_nt: TGCGCCAGCAGCCAAGATCGGGGGGCTAGGGGCAATCAGCCCCAGCATTTT

clone_size: NA
d_call: TRBD2
v_call: TRBV29-1
cdr3_length: 17
j_call: TRBJ2-1
cdr3_aa: CSVEDLPEAGVYNEQFF
cdr3_nt: TGCAGCGTTGAAGATCTCCCAGAAGCGGGAGTTTACAATGAGCAGTTCTTC

clone_size: NA
d_call: TRBD1
v_call: TRBV7-9
cdr3_length: 14
j_call: TRBJ1-2
cdr3_aa: CASSPGQVTGGYTF
cdr3_nt: TGTGCCAGCAGCCCAGGACAGGTCACAGGGGGCTACACCTTC

clone_size: NA
d_call: NA
v_call: TRBV5-1
cdr3_length: 15
j_call: TRBJ1-3
cdr3_aa: CASSSEVGGPNTIYF
cdr3_nt: TGCGCCAGCAGCTCAGAGGTCGGGGGGCCGAACACCATATATTTT

clone_size: NA
d_call: NA
v_call: TRBV30
cdr3_length: 14
j_call: TRBJ1-5
cdr3_aa: CAWSETTGNQPQHF
cdr3_nt: TGTGCCTGGAGTGAGACAACTGGCAATCAGCCCCAGCATTTT

clone_size: NA
d_call: NA
v_call: TRBV6-5
cdr3_length: 15
j_call: TRBJ1-4
cdr3_aa: CASSQGQGSHEKLFF
cdr3_nt: TGTGCCAGCAGCCAGGGGCAGGGGTCTCATGAAAAACTGTTTTTT

clone_size: NA
d_call: NA
v_call: TRBV6-6
cdr3_length: 14
j_call: TRBJ2-7
cdr3_aa: CASTSRGSSYEQYF
cdr3_nt: TGTGCCAGCACTTCGCGGGGCAGCTCCTACGAGCAGTACTTC

clone_size: NA
d_call: TRBD2
v_call: TRBV3-1/TRBV3-2
cdr3_length: 12
j_call: TRBJ2-1
cdr3_aa: CASTPASGRQFF
cdr3_nt: TGTGCCAGCACCCCGGCTAGCGGGAGGCAGTTCTTC

clone_size: few
d_call: NA
v_call: TRBV2
cdr3_length: 13
j_call: TRBJ1-6
cdr3_aa: CASSEKTGSPLHF
cdr3_nt: TGTGCCAGCAGTGAAAAAACCGGTTCACCCCTCCACTTT

clone_size: NA
d_call: NA
v_call: TRBV28
cdr3_length: 14
j_call: TRBJ1-4
cdr3_aa: CASSPGPGNEKLFF
cdr3_nt: TGTGCCAGCAGCCCAGGTCCGGGGAATGAAAAACTGTTTTTT

clone_size: NA
d_call: TRBD1
v_call: TRBV10-3
cdr3_length: 12
j_call: TRBJ1-5
cdr3_aa: CAIRAGGQPQHF
cdr3_nt: TGTGCCATCAGGGCAGGGGGTCAGCCCCAGCATTTT

clone_size: NA
d_call: TRBD1
v_call: TRBV9
cdr3_length: 16
j_call: TRBJ2-3
cdr3_aa: CASSLRGDRVADTQYF
cdr3_nt: TGTGCCAGCAGCTTAAGAGGGGACAGGGTTGCAGATACGCAGTATTTT

clone_size: once
d_call: NA
v_call: TRBV12-3/TRBV12-4
cdr3_length: 13
j_call: TRBJ2-7
cdr3_aa: CASSIGTSYEQYF
cdr3_nt: TGTGCCAGCAGTATTGGGACTTCCTACGAGCAGTACTTC

clone_size: NA
d_call: NA
v_call: TRBV2
cdr3_length: 12
j_call: TRBJ2-7
cdr3_aa: CASKGWGAEQYF
cdr3_nt: TGTGCCAGCAAGGGATGGGGAGCCGAGCAGTACTTC

clone_size: few
d_call: TRBD1
v_call: TRBV28
cdr3_length: 14
j_call: TRBJ2-1
cdr3_aa: CASSPDPSTGEKFF
cdr3_nt: TGTGCCAGCAGTCCCGATCCCTCGACAGGGGAGAAGTTCTTC

clone_size: once
d_call: NA
v_call: TRBV6-5
cdr3_length: 14
j_call: TRBJ1-2
cdr3_aa: CASSYSPGFGGYTF
cdr3_nt: TGTGCCAGCAGTTACTCCCCCGGTTTCGGTGGCTACACCTTC